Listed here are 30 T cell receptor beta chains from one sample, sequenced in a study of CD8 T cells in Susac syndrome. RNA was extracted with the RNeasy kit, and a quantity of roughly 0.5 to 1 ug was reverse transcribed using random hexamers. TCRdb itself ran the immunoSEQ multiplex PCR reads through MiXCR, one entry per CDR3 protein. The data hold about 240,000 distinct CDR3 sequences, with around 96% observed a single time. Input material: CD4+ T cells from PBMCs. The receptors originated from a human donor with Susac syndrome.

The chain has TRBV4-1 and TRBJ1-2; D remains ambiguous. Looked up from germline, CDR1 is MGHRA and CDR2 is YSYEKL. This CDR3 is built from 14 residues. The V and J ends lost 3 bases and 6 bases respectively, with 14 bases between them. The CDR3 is CASSQAVLGHGYTF. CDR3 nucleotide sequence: TGCGCCAGCAGCCAGGCCGTCCTTGGACATGGCTACACCTTC.

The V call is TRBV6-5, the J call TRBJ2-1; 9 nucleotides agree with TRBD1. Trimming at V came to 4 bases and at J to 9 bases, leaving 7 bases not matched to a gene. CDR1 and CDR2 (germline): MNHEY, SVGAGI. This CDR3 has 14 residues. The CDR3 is CASSFGQGMSEQFF. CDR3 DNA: TGTGCCAGCAGTTTCGGACAGGGGATGAGTGAGCAGTTCTTC.

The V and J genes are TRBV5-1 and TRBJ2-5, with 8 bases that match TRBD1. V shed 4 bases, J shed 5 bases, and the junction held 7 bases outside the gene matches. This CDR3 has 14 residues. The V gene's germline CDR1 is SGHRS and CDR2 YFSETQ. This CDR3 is CASSKGQVKETQYF. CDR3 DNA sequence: TGCGCCAGCAGCAAGGGACAGGTGAAGGAGACCCAGTACTTC.

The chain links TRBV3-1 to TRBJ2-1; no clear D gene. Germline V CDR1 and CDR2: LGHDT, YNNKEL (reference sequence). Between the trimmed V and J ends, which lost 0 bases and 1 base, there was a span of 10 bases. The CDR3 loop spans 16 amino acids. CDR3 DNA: TGTGCCAGCAGCCAAGATGACTGGAGTTCCTACAATGAGCAGTTCTTC. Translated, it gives CASSQDDWSSYNEQFF.

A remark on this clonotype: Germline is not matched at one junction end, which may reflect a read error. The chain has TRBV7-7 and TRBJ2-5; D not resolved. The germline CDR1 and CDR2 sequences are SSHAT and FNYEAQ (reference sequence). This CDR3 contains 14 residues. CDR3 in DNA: TGTGCTAGCAGCCCGCCCGGGCTACAAGAGACCCAGTACTTC. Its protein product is CASSPPGLQETQYF.

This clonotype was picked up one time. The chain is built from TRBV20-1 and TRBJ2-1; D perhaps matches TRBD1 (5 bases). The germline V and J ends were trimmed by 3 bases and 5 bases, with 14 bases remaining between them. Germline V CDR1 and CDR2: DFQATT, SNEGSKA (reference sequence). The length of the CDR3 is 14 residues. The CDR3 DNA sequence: TGCAGTGCTAGCAGGCCCTTAGGGGACAATGAGCAGTTCTTC. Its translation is CSASRPLGDNEQFF.

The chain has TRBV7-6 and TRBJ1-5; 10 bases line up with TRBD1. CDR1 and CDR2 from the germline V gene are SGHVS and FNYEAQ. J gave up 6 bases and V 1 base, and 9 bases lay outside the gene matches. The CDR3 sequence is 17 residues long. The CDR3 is CASSLGARQGAGQPQHF. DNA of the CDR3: TGTGCCAGCAGCTTAGGGGCCCGACAGGGGGCAGGTCAGCCCCAGCATTTT.

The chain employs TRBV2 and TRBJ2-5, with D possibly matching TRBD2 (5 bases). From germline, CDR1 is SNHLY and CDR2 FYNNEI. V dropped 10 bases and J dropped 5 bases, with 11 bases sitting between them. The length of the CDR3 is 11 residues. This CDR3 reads CAILRGETQYF. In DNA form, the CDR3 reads TGTGCCATCTTGCGAGGGGAGACCCAGTACTTC.

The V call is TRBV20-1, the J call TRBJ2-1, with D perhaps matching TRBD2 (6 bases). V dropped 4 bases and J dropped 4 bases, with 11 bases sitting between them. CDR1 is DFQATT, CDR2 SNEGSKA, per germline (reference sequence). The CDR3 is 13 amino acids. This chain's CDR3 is CSATPGLYNEQFF. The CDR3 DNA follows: TGCAGTGCTACGCCGGGACTTTACAATGAGCAGTTCTTC.

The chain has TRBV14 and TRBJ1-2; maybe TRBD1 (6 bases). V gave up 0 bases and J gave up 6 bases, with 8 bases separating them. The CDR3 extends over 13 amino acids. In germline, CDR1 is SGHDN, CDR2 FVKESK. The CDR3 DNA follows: TGTGCCAGCAGCCAAGATCAGGGGCATGGCTACACCTTC. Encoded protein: CASSQDQGHGYTF.

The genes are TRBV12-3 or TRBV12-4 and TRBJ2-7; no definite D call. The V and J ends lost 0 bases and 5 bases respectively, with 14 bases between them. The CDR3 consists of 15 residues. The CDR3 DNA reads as TGTGCCAGCAGTTTAGCGGGGATTCAAGAGGACGAGCAGTACTTC. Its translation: CASSLAGIQEDEQYF.

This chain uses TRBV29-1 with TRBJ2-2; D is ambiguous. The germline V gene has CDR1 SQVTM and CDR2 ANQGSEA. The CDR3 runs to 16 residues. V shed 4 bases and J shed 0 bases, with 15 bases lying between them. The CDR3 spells CSVGGAYHANTGELFF. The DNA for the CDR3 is TGCAGCGTTGGGGGTGCCTACCACGCGAACACCGGGGAGCTGTTTTTT.

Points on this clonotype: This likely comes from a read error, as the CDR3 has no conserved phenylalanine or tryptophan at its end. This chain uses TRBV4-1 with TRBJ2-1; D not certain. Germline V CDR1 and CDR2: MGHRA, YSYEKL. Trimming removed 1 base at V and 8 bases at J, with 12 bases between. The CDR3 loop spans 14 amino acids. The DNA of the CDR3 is TGCGCCAGCAGCCAAGTAGCTACCGTCGATGAGCAGTTCTCC. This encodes CASSQVATVDEQFS.

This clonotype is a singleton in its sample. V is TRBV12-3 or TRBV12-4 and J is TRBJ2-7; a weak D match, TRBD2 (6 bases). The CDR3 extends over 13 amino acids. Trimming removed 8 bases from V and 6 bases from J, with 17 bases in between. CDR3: CASHSTSSGEQYF. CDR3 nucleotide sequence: TGTGCCAGCCATTCGACTAGTTCCGGCGAGCAGTACTTC.

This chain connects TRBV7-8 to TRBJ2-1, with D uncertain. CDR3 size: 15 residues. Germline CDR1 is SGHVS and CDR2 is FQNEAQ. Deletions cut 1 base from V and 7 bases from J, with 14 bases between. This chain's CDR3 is CASSLGRVILNEQFF. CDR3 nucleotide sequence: TGTGCCAGCAGCTTAGGCCGGGTTATACTAAATGAGCAGTTCTTC.

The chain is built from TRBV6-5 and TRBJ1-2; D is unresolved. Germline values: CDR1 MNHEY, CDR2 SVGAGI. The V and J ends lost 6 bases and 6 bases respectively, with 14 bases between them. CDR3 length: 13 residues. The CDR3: CASSLFGNDGYTF. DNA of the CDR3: TGTGCCAGCAGCCTATTCGGGAATGATGGCTACACCTTC.

CDR3 DNA sequence: TGCAGTGCCTCGGACAGGGTCGCCTACGAGCAGTACTTC. It is translated as CSASDRVAYEQYF. The chain has TRBV20-1 and TRBJ2-7; TRBD1 aligns across 8 bases. Germline V gives CDR1 DFQATT, CDR2 SNEGSKA (reference sequence). The CDR3 length is 13 residues. V was clipped by 6 bases and J by 2 bases; unmatched bases: 6.

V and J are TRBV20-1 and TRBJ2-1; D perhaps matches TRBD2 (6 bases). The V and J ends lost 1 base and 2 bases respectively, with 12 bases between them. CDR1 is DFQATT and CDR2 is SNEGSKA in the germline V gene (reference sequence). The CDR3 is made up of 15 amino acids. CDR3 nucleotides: TGCAGTGCTAGAGGGCCGGAGGGCGCCTACAATGAGCAGTTCTTC. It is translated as CSARGPEGAYNEQFF.

The CDR3: CASSQANGQGGGGYTF. The CDR3, as DNA: TGCGCCAGCAGCCAAGCCAACGGACAGGGAGGGGGCGGCTACACCTTC. The rearrangement uses TRBV4-1 and TRBJ1-2, with 8 bases that match TRBD1. Losses at the gene ends were 1 base for V and 8 bases for J; bases not matched to a gene: 12. The CDR3 totals 16 residues. CDR1 is MGHRA and CDR2 is YSYEKL in the germline V gene.

CDR3 loop: CASSLLRGIQETQYF. CDR3 nucleotides: TGTGCCAGCAGCTTACTGCGCGGCATACAAGAGACCCAGTACTTC. The V call is TRBV7-2, the J call TRBJ2-5, with D hard to call. The V end lost 2 bases, the J end lost 2 bases, and 12 bases lay between the germline ends. The CDR3 has 15 amino acids. CDR1 and CDR2 (germline): SGHTA, FQGNSA.

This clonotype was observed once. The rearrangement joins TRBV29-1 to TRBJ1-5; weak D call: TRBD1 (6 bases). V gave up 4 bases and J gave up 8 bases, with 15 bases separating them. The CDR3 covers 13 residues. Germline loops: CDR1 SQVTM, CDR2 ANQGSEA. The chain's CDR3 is CSVVGAAGEPQHF. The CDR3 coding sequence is TGCAGCGTTGTGGGGGCCGCCGGGGAGCCCCAGCATTTT.

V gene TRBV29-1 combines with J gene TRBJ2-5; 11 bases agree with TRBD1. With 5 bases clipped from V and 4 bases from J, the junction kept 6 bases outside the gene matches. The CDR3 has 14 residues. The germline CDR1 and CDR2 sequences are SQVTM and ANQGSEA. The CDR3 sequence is CSVLGTGGRETQYF. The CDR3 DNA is TGCAGCGTTCTTGGGACAGGGGGGCGAGAGACCCAGTACTTC.

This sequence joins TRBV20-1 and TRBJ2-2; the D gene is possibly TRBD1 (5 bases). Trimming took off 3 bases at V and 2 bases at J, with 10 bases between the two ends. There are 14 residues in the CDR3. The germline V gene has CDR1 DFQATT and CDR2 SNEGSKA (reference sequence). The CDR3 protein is CSASITGNTGELFF. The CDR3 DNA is TGCAGTGCTAGCATAACAGGCAACACCGGGGAGCTGTTTTTT.

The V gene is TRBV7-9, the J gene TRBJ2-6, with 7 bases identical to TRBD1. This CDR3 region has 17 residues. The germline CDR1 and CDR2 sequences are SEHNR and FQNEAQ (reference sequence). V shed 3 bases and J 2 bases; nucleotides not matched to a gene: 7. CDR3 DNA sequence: TGTGCCAGCAGCTTCAGGACAGGCGGGCCTGGGGCCAACGTCCTGACTTTC. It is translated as CASSFRTGGPGANVLTF.

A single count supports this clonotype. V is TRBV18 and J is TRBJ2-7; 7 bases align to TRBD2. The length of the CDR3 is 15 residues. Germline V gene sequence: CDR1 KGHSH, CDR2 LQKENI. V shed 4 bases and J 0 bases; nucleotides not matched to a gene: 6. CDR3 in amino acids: CASSRVAGVSYEQYF. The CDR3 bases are TGTGCCAGCTCACGAGTAGCGGGCGTCTCCTACGAGCAGTACTTC.

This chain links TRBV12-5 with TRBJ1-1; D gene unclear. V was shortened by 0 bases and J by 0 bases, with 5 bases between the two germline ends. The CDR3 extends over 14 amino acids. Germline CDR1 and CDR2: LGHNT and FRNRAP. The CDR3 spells CASGLVQMNTEAFF. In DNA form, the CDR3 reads TGTGCTAGTGGTTTGGTACAGATGAACACTGAAGCTTTCTTT.

In nucleotides, the CDR3 is TGTGCCAGCAGCTTGGACGGACGCTCCTACAATGAGCAGTTCTTC. Translating gives CASSLDGRSYNEQFF. This rearrangement joins TRBV5-4 to TRBJ2-1; D not certain. CDR1 SGHNT and CDR2 YYREEE come from the germline V gene (reference sequence). CDR3 size: 15 residues. The germline V and J ends were trimmed by 0 bases and 0 bases, with 7 bases remaining between them.

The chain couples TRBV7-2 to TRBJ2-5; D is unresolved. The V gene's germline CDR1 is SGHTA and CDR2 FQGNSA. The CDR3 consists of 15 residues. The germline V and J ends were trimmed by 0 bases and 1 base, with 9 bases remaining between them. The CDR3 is CASSLAHGFQETQYF. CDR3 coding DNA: TGTGCCAGCAGCTTAGCGCATGGGTTCCAAGAGACCCAGTACTTC.

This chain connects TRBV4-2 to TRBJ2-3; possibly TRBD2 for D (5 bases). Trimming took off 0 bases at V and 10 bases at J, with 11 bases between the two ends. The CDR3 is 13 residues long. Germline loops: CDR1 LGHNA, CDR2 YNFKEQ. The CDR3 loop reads CASSQDRPAAQYF. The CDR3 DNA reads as TGTGCCAGCAGCCAAGATCGTCCAGCGGCGCAGTATTTT.

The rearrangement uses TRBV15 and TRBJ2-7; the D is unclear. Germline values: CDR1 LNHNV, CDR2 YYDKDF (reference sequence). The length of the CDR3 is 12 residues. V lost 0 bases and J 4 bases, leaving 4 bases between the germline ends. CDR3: CATSRDAYEQYF. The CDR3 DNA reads TGTGCCACCAGCAGAGATGCGTACGAGCAGTACTTC. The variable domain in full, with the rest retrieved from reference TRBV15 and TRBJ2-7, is DAMVIQNPRYQVTQFGKPVTLSCSQTLNHNVMYWYQQKSSQAPKLLFHYYDKDFNNEADTPDNFQSRRPNTSFCFLDIRSPGLGDTAMYLCATSRDAYEQYFGPGTRLTVT.